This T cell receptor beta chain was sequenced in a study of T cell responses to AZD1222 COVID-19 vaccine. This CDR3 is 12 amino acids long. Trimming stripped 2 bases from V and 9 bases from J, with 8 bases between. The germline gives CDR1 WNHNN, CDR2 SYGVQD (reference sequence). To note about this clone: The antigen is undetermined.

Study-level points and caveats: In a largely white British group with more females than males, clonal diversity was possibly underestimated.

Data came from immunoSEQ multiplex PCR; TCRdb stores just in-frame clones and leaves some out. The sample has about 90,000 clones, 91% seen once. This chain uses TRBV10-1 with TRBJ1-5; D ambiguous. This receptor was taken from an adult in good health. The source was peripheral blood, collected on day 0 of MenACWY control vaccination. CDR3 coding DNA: TGCGCCAGCAGTGAGGAAGGTGGGCCCCAGCATTTT. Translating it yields CASSEEGGPQHF.